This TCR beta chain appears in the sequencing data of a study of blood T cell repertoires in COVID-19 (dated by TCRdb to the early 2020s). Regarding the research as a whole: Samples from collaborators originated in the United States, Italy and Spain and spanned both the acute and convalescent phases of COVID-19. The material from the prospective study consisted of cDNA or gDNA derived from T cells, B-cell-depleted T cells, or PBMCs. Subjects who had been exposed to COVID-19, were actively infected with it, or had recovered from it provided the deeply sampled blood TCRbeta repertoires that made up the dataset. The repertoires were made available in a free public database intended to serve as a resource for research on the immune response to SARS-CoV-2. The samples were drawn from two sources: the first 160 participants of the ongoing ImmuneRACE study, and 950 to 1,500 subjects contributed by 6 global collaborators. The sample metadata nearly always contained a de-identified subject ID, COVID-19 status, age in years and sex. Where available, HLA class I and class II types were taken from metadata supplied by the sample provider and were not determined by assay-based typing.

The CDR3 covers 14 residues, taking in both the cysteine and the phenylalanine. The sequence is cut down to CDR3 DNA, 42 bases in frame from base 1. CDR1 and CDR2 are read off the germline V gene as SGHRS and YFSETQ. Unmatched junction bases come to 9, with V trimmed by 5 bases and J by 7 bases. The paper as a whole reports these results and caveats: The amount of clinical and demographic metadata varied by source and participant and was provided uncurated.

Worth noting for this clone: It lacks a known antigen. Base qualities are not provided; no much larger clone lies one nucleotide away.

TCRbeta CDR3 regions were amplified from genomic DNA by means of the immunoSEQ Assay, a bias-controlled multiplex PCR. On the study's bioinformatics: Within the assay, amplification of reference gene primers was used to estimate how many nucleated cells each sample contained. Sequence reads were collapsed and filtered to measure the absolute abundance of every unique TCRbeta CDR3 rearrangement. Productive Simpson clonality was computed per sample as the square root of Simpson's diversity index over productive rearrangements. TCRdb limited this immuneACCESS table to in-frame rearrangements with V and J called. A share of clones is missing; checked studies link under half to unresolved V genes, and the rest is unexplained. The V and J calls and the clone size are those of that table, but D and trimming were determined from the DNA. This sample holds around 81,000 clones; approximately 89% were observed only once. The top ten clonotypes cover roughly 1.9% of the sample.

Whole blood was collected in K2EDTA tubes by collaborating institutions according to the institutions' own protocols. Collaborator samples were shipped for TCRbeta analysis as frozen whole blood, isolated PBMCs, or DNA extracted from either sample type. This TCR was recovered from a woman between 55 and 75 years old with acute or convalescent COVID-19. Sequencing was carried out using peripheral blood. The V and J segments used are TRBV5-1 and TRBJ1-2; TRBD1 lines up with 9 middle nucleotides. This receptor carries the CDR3 CASSPGTGRGGYTF. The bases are TGCGCCAGCAGTCCCGGGACAGGGCGGGGTGGCTACACCTTC. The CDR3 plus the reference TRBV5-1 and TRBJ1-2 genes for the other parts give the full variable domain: KAGVTQTPRYLIKTRGQQVTLSCSPISGHRSVSWYQQTPGQGLQFLFEYFSETQRNKGNFPGRFSGRQFSNSRSEMNVSTLELGDSALYLCASSPGTGRGGYTFGSGTRLTVV.